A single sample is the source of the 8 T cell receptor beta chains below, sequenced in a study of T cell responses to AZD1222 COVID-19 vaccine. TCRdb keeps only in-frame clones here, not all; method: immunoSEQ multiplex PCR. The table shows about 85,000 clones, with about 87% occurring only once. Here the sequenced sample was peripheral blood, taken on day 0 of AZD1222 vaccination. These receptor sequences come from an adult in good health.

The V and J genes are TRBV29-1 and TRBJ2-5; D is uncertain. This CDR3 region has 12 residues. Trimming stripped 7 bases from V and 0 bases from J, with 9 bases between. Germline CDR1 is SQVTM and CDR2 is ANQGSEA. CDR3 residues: CSANIDQETQYF. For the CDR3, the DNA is TGCAGCGCTAACATAGACCAAGAGACCCAGTACTTC.

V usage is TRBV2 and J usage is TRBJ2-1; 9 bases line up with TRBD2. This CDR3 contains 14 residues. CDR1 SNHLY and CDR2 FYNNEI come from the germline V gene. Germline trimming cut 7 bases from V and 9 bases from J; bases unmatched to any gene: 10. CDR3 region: CASNAGGRASEQFF. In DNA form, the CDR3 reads TGTGCCAGCAACGCCGGCGGGAGGGCCAGTGAGCAGTTCTTC.

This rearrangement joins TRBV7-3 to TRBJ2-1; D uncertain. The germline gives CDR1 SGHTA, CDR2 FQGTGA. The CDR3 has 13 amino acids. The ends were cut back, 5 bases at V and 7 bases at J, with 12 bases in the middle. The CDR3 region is CASSTSVWNEQFF. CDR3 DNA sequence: TGTGCCAGCAGCACCAGCGTTTGGAATGAGCAGTTCTTC.

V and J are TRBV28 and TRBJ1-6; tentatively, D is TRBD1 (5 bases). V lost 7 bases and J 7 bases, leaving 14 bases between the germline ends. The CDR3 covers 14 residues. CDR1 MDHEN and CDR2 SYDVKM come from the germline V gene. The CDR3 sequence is CASTLGRGNSPLHF. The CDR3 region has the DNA TGTGCCAGCACCCTGGGACGGGGAAATTCACCCCTCCACTTT.

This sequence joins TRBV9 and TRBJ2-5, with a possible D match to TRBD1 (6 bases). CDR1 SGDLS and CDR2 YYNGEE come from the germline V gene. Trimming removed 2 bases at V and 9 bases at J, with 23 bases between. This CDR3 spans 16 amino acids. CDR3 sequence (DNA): TGTGCCAGCAGCGTGCGCCCAGGGGAGTTGGGGGAGTCCCAGTACTTC. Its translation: CASSVRPGELGESQYF.

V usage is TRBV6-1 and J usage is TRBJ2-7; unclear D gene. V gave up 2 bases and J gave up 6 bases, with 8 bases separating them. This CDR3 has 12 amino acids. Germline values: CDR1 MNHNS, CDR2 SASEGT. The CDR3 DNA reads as TGTGCCAGCAGTGAATTGTCTTCCGAGCAGTACTTC. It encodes CASSELSSEQYF.

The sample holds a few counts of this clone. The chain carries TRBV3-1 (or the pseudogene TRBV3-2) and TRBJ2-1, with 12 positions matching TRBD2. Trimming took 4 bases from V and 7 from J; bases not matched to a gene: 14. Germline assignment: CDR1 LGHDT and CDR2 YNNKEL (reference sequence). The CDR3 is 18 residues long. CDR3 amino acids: CASSRLGASGRAVNEQFF. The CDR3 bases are TGTGCCAGCAGCCGTCTTGGGGCTAGCGGGAGGGCGGTAAATGAGCAGTTCTTC.

Here the CDR3 reads CASSLGQGVNYGYTF. The CDR3 coding sequence is TGTGCCAGCAGCTTGGGACAGGGGGTTAACTATGGCTACACCTTC. This chain uses TRBV7-9 with TRBJ1-2; TRBD1 matches at 11 bases. V shed 3 bases, J shed 1 base, and the junction held 1 base outside the gene matches. The CDR3 has 15 residues. Germline assignment: CDR1 SEHNR and CDR2 FQNEAQ (reference sequence).